A single sample is the source of the 16 T cell receptor beta chains below, sequenced in a study of metastatic and nonmetastatic thyroid tumors. TCRdb reanalyzed the PCR reads via MiXCR. The sample comprises around 28,000 clones, almost 30% of which are singletons, and about 29% rests with the top ten. Every patient underwent thyroid surgery untreated. Specimen: blood. The receptors come from a female donor with papillary thyroid cancer or a benign thyroid nodule (not recorded which). Some clones in this sample may be carry-over from other donors' samples.

The V gene is TRBV5-1, the J gene TRBJ1-2; TRBD1 might be the D (6 bases). The germline CDR1 and CDR2 sequences are SGHRS and YFSETQ. This CDR3 comprises 13 residues. Trimming left V 2 bases short and J 5 bases short, with 10 bases between. CDR3 bases: TGCGCCAGCAGCTTTGGACAGATTTATGGCTACACCTTC. The encoded protein is CASSFGQIYGYTF.

The V gene is TRBV5-1, the J gene TRBJ2-7, with a possible D match to TRBD2 (5 bases). The ends were cut back, 6 bases at V and 5 bases at J, with 18 bases in the middle. There are 14 residues in the CDR3. CDR1 is SGHRS and CDR2 is YFSETQ in the germline V gene. The CDR3 reads CASKSGGRTNEQYF. DNA of the CDR3: TGCGCCAGCAAATCCGGAGGCAGGACCAACGAGCAGTACTTC. The whole variable domain, filled in from reference TRBV5-1 and TRBJ2-7, reads KAGVTQTPRYLIKTRGQQVTLSCSPISGHRSVSWYQQTPGQGLQFLFEYFSETQRNKGNFPGRFSGRQFSNSRSEMNVSTLELGDSALYLCASKSGGRTNEQYFGPGTRLTVT.

This clone appeared a few times. The rearrangement uses TRBV12-5 and TRBJ2-1; D not certain. This CDR3 comprises 12 residues. Germline CDR1 reads LGHNT; CDR2 reads FRNRAP. V was cut by 5 bases and J by 10 bases, with 12 bases left in between. The DNA for the CDR3 is TGTGCTAGTGGTCCCGGCGCCCCCGAGCAGTTCTTC. It encodes CASGPGAPEQFF.

The chain has TRBV13 and TRBJ2-7, with 12 positions matching TRBD2. Germline V gene data show CDR1 as PRHDT and CDR2 as FYEKMQ (reference sequence). Trimming at V came to 5 bases and at J to 7 bases, leaving 12 bases not matched to a gene. The CDR3 has 16 amino acids. The CDR3 spells CASSDTLAGGPREQYF. Here the CDR3 DNA reads TGTGCCAGCAGCGATACTCTAGCGGGAGGGCCGCGGGAGCAGTACTTC. Full variable domain (rest looked up from reference TRBV13 and TRBJ2-7): AAGVIQSPRHLIKEKRETATLKCYPIPRHDTVYWYQQGPGQDPQFLISFYEKMQSDKGSIPDRFSAQQFSDYHSELNMSSLELGDSALYFCASSDTLAGGPREQYFGPGTRLTVT.

The chain joins TRBV6-2 or TRBV6-3 to TRBJ1-5; 9 bases fit TRBD1. The CDR3 has 15 amino acids. Germline-derived CDR1 and CDR2 are MNHEY and SVGEGT. Trimming cost V 7 bases and J 4 bases; bases outside gene matches: 8. CDR3 nucleotide sequence: TGTGCCAGCAACACAGGGGGCGCTGGAAATCAGCCCCAGCATTTT. Translated, it gives CASNTGGAGNQPQHF.

This clone was detected ten times or more. The CDR3 region has the DNA TGTGCCAGCAGCGGAGGGGATAGCAATCAGCCCCAGCATTTT. Translation: CASSGGDSNQPQHF. V gene TRBV11-2 combines with J gene TRBJ1-5, with D possibly matching TRBD1 (5 bases). CDR1 SGHAT and CDR2 FQNNGV come from the germline V gene. The CDR3 consists of 14 residues. V was pared by 5 bases and J by 0 bases, with 8 bases between.

This clone turned up a few times. The genes are TRBV6-6 and TRBJ1-5; TRBD1 might be the D (5 bases). The germline V gene encodes CDR1 MNHNY and CDR2 SVGAGI (reference sequence). V dropped 0 bases and J dropped 9 bases, with 15 bases sitting between them. CDR3 length: 15 residues. CDR3 protein: CASSYSPGGGMPQHF. In nucleotides, the CDR3 is TGTGCCAGCAGTTACTCGCCGGGGGGGGGAATGCCCCAGCATTTT.

This clone was detected a few times. The V and J genes are TRBV6-9 and TRBJ1-5; 7 bases agree with TRBD1. The V and J ends lost 2 bases and 4 bases, in that order; junction bases with no gene match: 2. Germline V lookup: CDR1 MNHGY, CDR2 SVAAGI. The CDR3 has 14 residues. CDR3 DNA: TGTGCCAGCAGTTATACAGGGGCGAATCAGCCCCAGCATTTT. It translates to CASSYTGANQPQHF.

This clone was counted between two and nine times. This rearrangement joins TRBV6-6 to TRBJ2-7; D uncertain. There are 15 residues in the CDR3. Germline V gene lookup returns CDR1 MNHNY and CDR2 SVGAGI (reference sequence). Trimming stripped 0 bases from V and 2 bases from J, with 11 bases between. As DNA, the CDR3 is TGTGCCAGCAGTTACTCCCTCACGACCCCCTACGAGCAGTACTTC. Translating it yields CASSYSLTTPYEQYF.

By share of the sample, this clone is medium-sized. The chain recombines TRBV28 with TRBJ1-2, with D hard to call. Per germline, CDR1 MDHEN and CDR2 SYDVKM. This CDR3 has 15 amino acids. Trimming shortened V by 5 bases and J by 4 bases, and 17 bases separated the two germline ends. The CDR3 here is CASSPRPVRTYGYTF. CDR3 DNA: TGTGCCAGCAGTCCGCGGCCGGTGAGAACCTATGGCTACACCTTC.

The chain recombines TRBV30 with TRBJ1-6; TRBD1 might be the D (6 bases). Germline V lookup: CDR1 GTSNPN, CDR2 SVGIG (reference sequence). The V end was cut by 2 bases, the J end by 5 bases, with 13 bases between. This CDR3 spans 15 amino acids. CDR3 residues: CAWSRRTVNNSPLHF. The CDR3 coding sequence is TGTGCCTGGAGTAGAAGGACAGTTAATAATTCACCCCTCCACTTT.

The rearrangement uses TRBV6-5 and TRBJ2-7, with 11 bases matching TRBD2. This CDR3 region has 16 residues. Trimming removed 4 bases from V and 6 bases from J; junction bases left unmatched: 11. The germline V gene has CDR1 MNHEY and CDR2 SVGAGI. The chain's CDR3 is CASSSRTSGPGGEQYF. Written as DNA, the CDR3 is TGTGCCAGCAGTTCCCGGACTAGCGGGCCTGGGGGCGAGCAGTACTTC.

This chain uses TRBV6-1 with TRBJ2-5; D ambiguous. Trimming took 4 bases from V and 2 from J, leaving 8 bases between them. The CDR3 has 13 amino acids. Germline CDR1 is MNHNS and CDR2 is SASEGT. CDR3 sequence: CASSGWPQETQYF. The CDR3 nucleotides are TGTGCCAGCAGTGGCTGGCCTCAAGAGACCCAGTACTTC.

This clone was seen repeatedly, ten times or more. The junction and the germline gene differ at one end; a read error may be behind it. The chain couples TRBV24-1 to TRBJ2-4; no reliable D call. The CDR3 has 14 residues. Germline V CDR1 and CDR2: KGHDR, SFDVKD. The CDR3 DNA reads as TGTGCCACCAGTGAAAAGGACGCCATAAACATTCAGTACTTC. As protein: CATSEKDAINIQYF.

The genes are TRBV27 and TRBJ1-2, with D possibly TRBD1 on 6 matching bases. This CDR3 has 16 residues. The ends were cut back, 6 bases at V and 4 bases at J, with 21 bases in the middle. Germline V CDR1 and CDR2: MNHEY, SMNVEV (reference sequence). The CDR3 DNA sequence: TGTGCCAGCAGCACCGTACAGGGTTCCTACTCCTATGGCTACACCTTC. Protein sequence: CASSTVQGSYSYGYTF.

V usage is TRBV6-2 or TRBV6-3 and J usage is TRBJ2-5; 9 bases map to TRBD2. V was pared by 7 bases and J by 5 bases, with 11 bases of the junction left unmatched. The CDR3 is 15 residues long. CDR1 is MNHEY, CDR2 SVGEGT, per germline. CDR3 sequence: CASNHPGLAWETQYF. DNA for the CDR3: TGTGCCAGCAATCATCCGGGACTAGCTTGGGAGACCCAGTACTTC.